Reported below is one T cell receptor beta chain. The protocol was immunoSEQ multiplex PCR, while the TCRdb copy is restricted to in-frame clones and leaves out a portion. The sample holds 130,000 or so clones, 84% seen once. This sample stems from a study of blood T cell repertoires in COVID-19. Turning to the study itself: Italy, Spain and the United States were the sources of the convalescent and acute COVID-19 samples. PBMCs, B-cell-depleted T cells, or T cells provided the cDNA or gDNA that made up the material.

V was pared by 6 bases and J by 0 bases, with 4 bases of the junction left unmatched. The CDR3 runs to 14 residues. Germline loops: CDR1 KGHSH, CDR2 LQKENI. The sequence derives from a woman aged 55 to 70 with acute or convalescent COVID-19. The rearrangement links TRBV18 to TRBJ1-1, with 7 bases that match TRBD1. Material: peripheral blood. CDR3 bases: TGTGCCAGCTCCCAACAGGGGCTGAACACTGAAGCTTTCTTT. Protein: CASSQQGLNTEAFF.